These T cell receptor beta chains were read from a single sample in a study of response to subunit inactivated influenza vaccine. MiXCR, run by TCRdb on the RT-PCR reads, gives a single entry per CDR3 protein. This table has hundreds of thousands of distinct CDR3 sequences, 20% to 25% appearing once. Here the sequenced sample was PBMCs from blood, taken about 19 months after vaccination. The receptors shown here come from a man aged 50-75 years who received an inactivated influenza vaccine. Both conserved end residues are trimmed from each CDR3.

v_gene	j_gene	CDR3aa
TRBV9	TRBJ2-1	ASSVGGDRVIGRQF
TRBV12-3/TRBV12-4	TRBJ2-3	ASSFTGGTDTQY
TRBV6-5	TRBJ2-1	ASSYSMPGGGYDEQF
TRBV3-1	TRBJ1-1	ASSQGSVTEAF
TRBV7-8	TRBJ1-5	ASSQDLGTGNQPQH
TRBV28	TRBJ2-7	ASTYPRDRVSEQY
TRBV27	TRBJ1-1	ASSRRGLPNTEAF
TRBV12-3/TRBV12-4	TRBJ1-1	ASIGGVGRGTEAF
TRBV11-2	TRBJ1-1	ASSLGRTWVSQNTEAF
TRBV6-5	TRBJ2-3	ASSYSASGNTDTQY
TRBV6-2/TRBV6-3	TRBJ1-5	ASTYDIRSNQPQH
TRBV24-1	TRBJ1-5	ATSGGVRDQPQH
TRBV5-4	TRBJ2-1	ASSPVPTGNEQF
TRBV18	TRBJ2-1	ASSPLQDNEQF
TRBV6-2/TRBV6-3	TRBJ1-3	ASSPLIGSSGNTIY
TRBV10-3	TRBJ1-3	AIRVTDSGNTIY
TRBV6-5	TRBJ2-2	ASSYLVKGNTGELF
TRBV12-3/TRBV12-4	TRBJ2-3	ASSLGGSSDTQY
TRBV12-3/TRBV12-4	TRBJ1-5	ASSFDKTGGGGQH
TRBV20-1	TRBJ1-2	SATDGTVYGYT
TRBV4-2	TRBJ1-5	ASSHHRERFSNQPQH
TRBV12-3/TRBV12-4	TRBJ1-1	ASSTNDRKEAF
TRBV18	TRBJ2-5	ASSPLLGQETQY
TRBV24-1	TRBJ2-1	ATSDFGTGGRNNEQF
TRBV5-1	TRBJ1-5	ASSLDSNRNQPQH
TRBV7-2	TRBJ2-5	ASSLATSGGAAQY
TRBV29-1	TRBJ1-1	SVQGFVMNTEAF
TRBV7-2	TRBJ2-4	ASSPGLAGGENIQY
TRBV2	TRBJ1-2	ASSEQGSPGGYT
TRBV21-1	TRBJ2-7	ASSGGQGSSYEQY
TRBV20-1	TRBJ2-5	SASDWSGQTQY
TRBV5-4	TRBJ2-2	ASSLGLAGDPTGELF
TRBV4-3	TRBJ2-7	ASSQESGSTQGEQY
TRBV12-3/TRBV12-4	TRBJ1-1	ASSYGGEWTEAF
TRBV20-1	TRBJ1-2	SANNLNNYGYT
TRBV9	TRBJ1-2	ASSEGVFDGYT
TRBV12-3/TRBV12-4	TRBJ2-1	ASSLAGGQGEQF
TRBV29-1	TRBJ2-1	SVTTSGSMHEQF
TRBV5-6	TRBJ1-2	ASSLVGRGPGYT
TRBV7-2	TRBJ1-5	ASSPITGFSNQPQH
TRBV7-2	TRBJ2-3	ASSLNPFGGTQY
TRBV12-3/TRBV12-4	TRBJ2-7	ASSQGPWEQY
TRBV30	TRBJ1-1	AWSVGRFEKGRNTEAF
TRBV4-2	TRBJ1-4	ASSQSHRAANEKLF
TRBV6-5	TRBJ2-1	ASSSGLAKYNEQF
TRBV20-1	TRBJ1-2	SARRLGPNGYT
TRBV29-1	TRBJ1-4	SVAGRVNEKLF
TRBV20-1	TRBJ2-1	SARGTSGGENEQF
TRBV20-1	TRBJ1-5	SASPDRIVSNQPQH
TRBV4-1	TRBJ1-2	ASSPSDAEAYGYT
TRBV7-6	TRBJ2-2	ASSQPTGLNTGELF
TRBV20-1	TRBJ1-6	SARDSGSNNSPLH
TRBV4-1	TRBJ1-2	ASSHKGTGRGYT
TRBV24-1	TRBJ1-4	ATSDPGQGGEKLF
TRBV29-1	TRBJ1-1	SVEGGRTEAF